A single sample gave rise to the 3 T cell receptor beta chains below, sequenced in a study of blood T cell repertoires in COVID-19. This table comes from immunoSEQ multiplex PCR, and its TCRdb copy is limited to in-frame clones, with some not included. The sample lists roughly 140,000 clones; 75% to 85% were seen once. Sequencing used peripheral blood. The receptor source for this set is a woman at least 80 years old with acute or convalescent COVID-19.

The V and J genes are TRBV7-9 and TRBJ2-1; D is uncertain. V dropped 1 base and J dropped 6 bases, with 10 bases sitting between them. The germline V gene encodes CDR1 SEHNR and CDR2 FQNEAQ (reference sequence). This CDR3 has 14 amino acids. CDR3: CASSLGTLLNEQFF. Here the CDR3 DNA reads TGTGCCAGCAGCTTAGGAACCCTACTCAATGAGCAGTTCTTC.

The gene calls are TRBV11-2 and TRBJ2-1; 7 bases agree with TRBD2. V lost 4 bases and J lost 3; bases outside the gene matches: 3. Looked up from germline, CDR1 is SGHAT and CDR2 is FQNNGV. The CDR3 extends over 14 amino acids. The CDR3 protein is CASSSGLDYNEQFF. The DNA for the CDR3 is TGTGCCAGCAGCTCTGGACTAGACTACAATGAGCAGTTCTTC.

The count of this clone is one. The chain employs TRBV27 and TRBJ2-7, with TRBD2 identical over 12 bases. This CDR3 has 15 residues. Germline V gene data show CDR1 as MNHEY and CDR2 as SMNVEV (reference sequence). Germline trimming cut 6 bases from V and 2 bases from J; bases unmatched to any gene: 5. The CDR3 spells CASRAGLAGTYEQYF. Here the CDR3 DNA reads TGTGCCAGCAGGGCCGGACTAGCGGGAACCTACGAGCAGTACTTC.